This TCR beta chain was documented in a study of T cell responses to AZD1222 COVID-19 vaccine. Findings and limits, study-wide: Distributed over spike, vaccine-associated CD4 TCRs predominated at 160-218 and 743-854. Donor demographics were predominantly white British with a female majority; clonal diversity may be underestimated. Among those given AZD1222, only 5 to 7 were seropositive at baseline.

This clone is a singleton in its sample. What it binds is not known. Method: immunoSEQ multiplex PCR; TCRdb's copy keeps in-frame clones and lacks some. Of 110,000 or so clones listed, around 88% are singletons. The source of this sequence is an adult who received the AZD1222 COVID-19 vaccine. Source: peripheral blood, taken 28 days after the second AZD1222 dose.

The CDR3 DNA reads as TGTGCCAGCACTTATTCGGGGGACGAGCAGTACTTC. It yields the protein CASTYSGDEQYF. This chain connects TRBV2 to TRBJ2-7; D might be TRBD2 (6 bases). The CDR3 loop spans 12 amino acids. The germline V gene has CDR1 SNHLY and CDR2 FYNNEI. V was clipped by 7 bases and J by 5 bases, with 12 bases between them. Filled out from reference TRBV2 and TRBJ2-7, the complete variable domain reads EPEVTQTPSHQVTQMGQEVILRCVPISNHLYFYWYRQILGQKVEFLVSFYNNEISEKSEIFDDQFSVERPDGSNFTLKIRSTKLEDSAMYFCASTYSGDEQYFGPGTRLTVT.